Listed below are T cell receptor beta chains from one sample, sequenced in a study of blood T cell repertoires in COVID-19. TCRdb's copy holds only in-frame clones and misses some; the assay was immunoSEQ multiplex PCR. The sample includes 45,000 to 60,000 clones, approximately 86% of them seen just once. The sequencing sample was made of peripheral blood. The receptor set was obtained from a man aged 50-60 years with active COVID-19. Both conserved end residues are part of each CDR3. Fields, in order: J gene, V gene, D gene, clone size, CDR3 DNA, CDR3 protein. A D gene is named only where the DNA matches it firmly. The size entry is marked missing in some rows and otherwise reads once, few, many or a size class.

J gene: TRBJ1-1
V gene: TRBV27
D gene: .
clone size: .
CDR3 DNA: TGTGCCAGCAGTTTATCGCGGCGCACTGAAGCTTTCTTT
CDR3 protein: CASSLSRRTEAFF

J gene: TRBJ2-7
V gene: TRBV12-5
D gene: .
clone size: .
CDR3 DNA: TGTGCTAGTGGTTTGGTACACCGCGGTCGTACTTACGAGCAGTACTTC
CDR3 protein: CASGLVHRGRTYEQYF

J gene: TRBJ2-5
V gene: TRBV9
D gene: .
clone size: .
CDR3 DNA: TGTGCCAGCAGCGTAGTAGGGGGTTTAATGATTGGGGAGACCCAGTACTTC
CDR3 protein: CASSVVGGLMIGETQYF

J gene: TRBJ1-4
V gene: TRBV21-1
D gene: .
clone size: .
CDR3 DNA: TGTGCCAGCAGCACAGAGACAGGGGATTGGGAAAAACTGTTTTTT
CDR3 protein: CASSTETGDWEKLFF

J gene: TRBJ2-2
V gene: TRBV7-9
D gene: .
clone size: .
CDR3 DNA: TGTGCCAGCAGCCCCTGGTTGGGTGGAGGGACCGGGGAGCTGTTTTTT
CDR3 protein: CASSPWLGGGTGELFF

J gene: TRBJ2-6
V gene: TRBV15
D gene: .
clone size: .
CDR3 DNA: TGTGCCACCAGCAGAGGGCAAAGCTCTGGGGCCAACGTCCTGACTTTC
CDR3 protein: CATSRGQSSGANVLTF

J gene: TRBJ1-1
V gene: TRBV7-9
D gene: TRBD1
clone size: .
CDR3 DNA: TGTGCCAGCAGCTTAGGAGTCAGGGACAGGGTAATGGCTTTCTTT
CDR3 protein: CASSLGVRDRVMAFF

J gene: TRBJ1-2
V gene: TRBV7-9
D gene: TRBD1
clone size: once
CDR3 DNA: TGTGCCAGCAGCCCTAGACGGGACAGGCTTGACGGCTACACCTTC
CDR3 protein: CASSPRRDRLDGYTF

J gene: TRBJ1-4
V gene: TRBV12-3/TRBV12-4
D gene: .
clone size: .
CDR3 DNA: TGTGCCAGCAGTTTGAGAGGGGAAAAACTGTTTTTT
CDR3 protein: CASSLRGEKLFF

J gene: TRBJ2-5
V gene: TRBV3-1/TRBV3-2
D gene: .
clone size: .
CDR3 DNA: TGTGCCAGCAGCCGATCTCTAGCACAAGAGACCCAGTACTTC
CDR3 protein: CASSRSLAQETQYF

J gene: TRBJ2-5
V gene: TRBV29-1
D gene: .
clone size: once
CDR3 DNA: TGCAGTGCCGGCGCGGGACTGGAGACCCAGTACTTC
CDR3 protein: CSAGAGLETQYF

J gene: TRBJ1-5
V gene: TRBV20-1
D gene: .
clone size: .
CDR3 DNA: TGCAGTGCTAGTCCCGTTCTATCGCAGCCCCAGCATTTT
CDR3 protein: CSASPVLSQPQHF

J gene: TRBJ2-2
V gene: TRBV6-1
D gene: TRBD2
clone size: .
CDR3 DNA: TGTGCCAGCAGTGTAACGGGAGGGCGAAACACCGGGGAGCTGTTTTTT
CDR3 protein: CASSVTGGRNTGELFF

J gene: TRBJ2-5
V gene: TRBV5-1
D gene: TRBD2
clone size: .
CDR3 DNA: TGCGCCAGCAGCCCGGGACTAGCGATTGCAGAGACCCAGTACTTC
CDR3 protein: CASSPGLAIAETQYF

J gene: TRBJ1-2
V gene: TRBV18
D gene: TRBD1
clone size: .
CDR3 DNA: TGTGCCAGCTCACCTGGGACAGGACTGAACTATGGCTACACCTTC
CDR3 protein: CASSPGTGLNYGYTF